This TCR beta chain was found in a study of identical twins. Everyone who gave samples was a healthy Caucasian. The CDR3 is made up of 8 amino acids. Deletions cut 7 bases from V and 12 bases from J, with 5 bases between. TCRdb re-derived calls from the 5' RACE reads in MiXCR, one entry per CDR3 protein. This sample carries approximately 240,000 distinct CDR3 sequences, more than 13% of them seen once, and the ten largest clones take around 9%. This receptor was identified in a woman aged 18-29 years in good health. Material: memory (CD45RO+) T cells sorted from blood. The chain employs TRBV12-3 or TRBV12-4 and TRBJ2-3; no clear D gene. The CDR3 DNA follows: TGTGCCAGCACCATCCAGTATTTT. It encodes CASTIQYF.